This TCR beta chain derives from a study of response to subunit inactivated influenza vaccine (dated by TCRdb to 2016 to 2019). A note on the overall study: Deep quantitative profiling of the T cell receptor repertoire was used in the study to follow responses to a trivalent subunit inactivated influenza vaccine.

The library relied on RT-PCR. Data came from an Illumina HiSeq 2500. TCRdb took the public reads, trimmed them with fastp at Q25, ran MiXCR for clone calling and kept in-frame beta chains. Rows merge per CDR3 protein into single entries with the most common DNA and genes. The sample yields about 500,000 distinct CDR3 sequences; 10% to 15% were counted once. Less than 15% of the sample goes to the ten largest clones. Points on this clonotype: The specificity of this receptor is unknown. There are no base qualities to consult, and no much larger clone falls within one base.

In light of the paper, this sample's time point label describes: around 47 days after influenza vaccine administration. Overall study results and their limits: The authors proposed that each seasonal influenza vaccination may bring in only a limited number of new T cells.

CDR3 length: 16 amino acids, cysteine to phenylalanine. Of the read, only the CDR3 DNA is kept; its 48 bases are in frame from base 1. For CDR1 and CDR2, the germline V gene lists SGHVS and FQNEAQ. V is clipped by 3 bases and J by 0 bases, and the sequence between their germline boundaries is 12 bases long. The origin of this receptor is a man aged 45-65 years who received an inactivated influenza vaccine. Donor details come from another sample of the same person, matched by shared clones. This specimen consisted of PBMCs from blood, obtained about 40 days after vaccination. Recombination connected TRBV7-8 to TRBJ2-1, with TRBD2 tentatively as D gene (6 bases match). The nucleotide sequence is TGTGCCAGCAGCTTGGGGACTTACAGCTCCTACAATGAGCAGTTCTTC. Its product reads: CASSLGTYSSYNEQFF.